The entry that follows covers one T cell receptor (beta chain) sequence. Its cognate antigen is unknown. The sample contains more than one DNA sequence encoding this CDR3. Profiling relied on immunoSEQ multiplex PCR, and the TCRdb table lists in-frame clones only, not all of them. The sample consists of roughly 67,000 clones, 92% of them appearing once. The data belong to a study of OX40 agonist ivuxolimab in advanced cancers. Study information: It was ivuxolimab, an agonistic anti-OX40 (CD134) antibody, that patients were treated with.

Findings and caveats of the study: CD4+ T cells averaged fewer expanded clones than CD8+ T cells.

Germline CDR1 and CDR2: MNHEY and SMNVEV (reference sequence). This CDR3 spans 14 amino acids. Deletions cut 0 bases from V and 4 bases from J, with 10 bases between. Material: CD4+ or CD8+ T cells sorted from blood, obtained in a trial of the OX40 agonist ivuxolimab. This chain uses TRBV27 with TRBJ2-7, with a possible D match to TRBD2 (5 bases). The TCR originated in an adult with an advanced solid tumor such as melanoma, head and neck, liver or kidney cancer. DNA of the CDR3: TGTGCCAGCAGTTTATCGTCAGGAGGATACGAGCAGTACTTC. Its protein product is CASSLSSGGYEQYF.